The T cell receptor beta chain under discussion was sequenced for a study of Graves' ophthalmopathy and Graves' hyperthyroidism. The CDR3 runs 14 residues. Trimming removed 4 bases at V and 2 bases at J, with 12 bases between. The germline CDR1 and CDR2 sequences are SGHRS and YFSETQ. Points from the study as a whole: Blood contained most expanded thyroid clonotypes exceeding 0.001 frequency.

With respect to this clonotype: Its target is not known.

RNA transcripts yielded amplified TCR beta CDR3 regions. Second-round multiplex PCR came after first-round RT-PCR with HTBI primers. A single record per CDR3 protein comes from TCRdb applying MiXCR to the multiplex PCR reads. The sample lists approximately 700,000 distinct CDR3 sequences; 35% to 45% were seen once. Sequencing used peripheral blood. This receptor was obtained from an adult man with Graves' ophthalmopathy. V usage is TRBV5-1 and J usage is TRBJ1-2; a possible D gene is TRBD1 (5 bases). The CDR3 nucleotides read TGCGCCAGCAGCCCCGCCGACAGAAACTATGGCTACACCTTC. Translation: CASSPADRNYGYTF.